This T cell receptor beta chain derives from a study of blood T cell repertoires in COVID-19. The method was immunoSEQ multiplex PCR; TCRdb's version includes in-frame clones alone and lacks a portion of them. Here the sample spans fewer than 350,000 clones, roughly 90% being singletons. The V and J ends lost 0 bases and 3 bases respectively, with 8 bases between them. There are 14 residues in the CDR3. Germline assignment: CDR1 SGHTA and CDR2 FQGNSA. The V call is TRBV7-2, the J call TRBJ1-1; D might be TRBD1 (5 bases). The sample taken for sequencing was PBMCs or T cells enriched from blood (not recorded which). The clonotype comes from a woman aged 30 to 39 who had recovered from COVID-19. The chain's CDR3 is CASSLAGVDTEAFF. The CDR3 coding sequence is TGTGCCAGCAGCTTAGCAGGGGTTGACACTGAAGCTTTCTTT.